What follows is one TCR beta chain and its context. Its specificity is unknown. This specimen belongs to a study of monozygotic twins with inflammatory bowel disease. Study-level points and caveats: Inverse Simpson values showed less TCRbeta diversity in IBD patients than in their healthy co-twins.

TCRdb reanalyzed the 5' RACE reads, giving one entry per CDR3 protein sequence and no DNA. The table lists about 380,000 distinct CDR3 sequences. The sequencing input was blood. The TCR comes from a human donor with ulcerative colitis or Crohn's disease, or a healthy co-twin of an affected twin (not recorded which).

The CDR3 protein is CASSPVRRVENTEAFF. The genes are TRBV11-2 and TRBJ1-1. CDR3 length: 16 amino acids. Germline-derived CDR1 and CDR2 are SGHAT and FQNNGV.